The 21 T cell receptor beta chains listed next were all sequenced from one sample in a study of T cells in Graves' hyperthyroidism and ophthalmopathy. RNA transcripts yielded amplified TCR beta CDR3 regions. When the TCR CDR3 underwent first-round RT-PCR, the HTBI primer set was used. Each CDR3 protein gets one entry after TCRdb re-called the multiplex PCR reads with MiXCR. This table has about 360,000 distinct CDR3 sequences, around 14% appearing once. Sequencing was done on a sample of blood. The source of these receptors is a woman younger than 35 with Graves' hyperthyroidism.

This clonotype was found many times. The rearrangement links TRBV6-1 to TRBJ1-2; TRBD1 agrees at 7 bases. The germline CDR1 and CDR2 sequences are MNHNS and SASEGT. This CDR3 has 12 amino acids. Trimming removed 8 bases from V and 8 bases from J; junction bases left unmatched: 8. CDR3 region: CASGEGASGYTF. As DNA, the CDR3 is TGTGCCAGCGGGGAGGGGGCTTCAGGCTACACCTTC.

This clonotype was observed at least ten times. CDR3 in amino acids: CASSQSLGASPLHF. DNA for the CDR3: TGTGCCAGCAGTCAGTCGTTGGGGGCTTCACCCCTCCACTTT. The chain couples TRBV5-8 to TRBJ1-6, with a weak D call TRBD1 (6 bases). The CDR3 length is 14 residues. Germline V gene sequence: CDR1 SGHTS, CDR2 YDEGEE. The V gene lost 5 bases and the J gene lost 9 bases, with 15 bases spanning the gap.

This clonotype was found a few times. One junction end disagrees with the germline gene, perhaps due to a read error. The chain recombines TRBV7-2 with TRBJ2-6; no clear D. CDR3 length: 15 residues. Germline V lookup: CDR1 SGHTA, CDR2 FQGNSA. CDR3 sequence: CASSFLISEANVLTF. In DNA, the CDR3 is TGTGCCAGCAGCTTTCTTATCTCTGAGGCCAACGTCCTGACTTTC.

This clonotype was observed a few times. The V gene is TRBV6-1, the J gene TRBJ1-1; a possible D gene is TRBD1 (6 bases). This CDR3 region has 13 residues. CDR1 and CDR2 (germline): MNHNS, SASEGT. V was pared by 6 bases and J by 4 bases, with 12 bases between. CDR3 sequence reads: CASRQQGFTEAFF. CDR3 nucleotides: TGTGCCAGCAGACAACAGGGTTTCACTGAAGCTTTCTTT.

This clonotype was observed at least ten times. V is TRBV11-3 and J is TRBJ2-3; D is unclear. This CDR3 contains 14 residues. Trimming cost V 9 bases and J 8 bases, with 21 bases left between them. The V gene's germline CDR1 is SGHNT and CDR2 YENEEA. CDR3 sequence reads: CASQDGTILGTQYF. In nucleotides, the CDR3 is TGTGCCAGTCAAGACGGCACGATCCTGGGTACGCAGTATTTT.

This clonotype was counted between two and nine times. A read error may account for a junction end that differs from germline. J is TRBJ2-7 and V is TRBV20-1; D may correspond to TRBD1 or TRBD2 (6 bases each). Germline CDR1 reads DFQATT; CDR2 reads SNEGSKA (reference sequence). This CDR3 region has 13 residues. The CDR3 sequence is CSARAGGSSEQYF. In DNA, the CDR3 is TGCAGTGCTAGAGCCGGGGGCTCCTCCGAGCAGTACTTC.

This clonotype was counted ten times or more. V gene TRBV7-9 combines with J gene TRBJ1-1; no definite D call. Trimming removed 8 bases at V and 8 bases at J, with 15 bases between. Germline CDR1 SEHNR, CDR2 FQNEAQ (reference sequence). The CDR3 spans 12 residues. The CDR3 is CASVLWTAEAFF. CDR3 bases: TGTGCCAGCGTACTTTGGACGGCGGAAGCTTTCTTT.

Details on this clonotype: One end of the junction fails to match germline, which may point to a read error. This rearrangement joins TRBV5-6 to TRBJ2-6; 9 bases agree with TRBD1. The CDR3 is 18 residues long. From germline, CDR1 is SGHDT and CDR2 YYEEEE. CDR3 coding DNA: TGTACCAGCAGCTTGGTGGACAGGGGTATCTCTGGGGCCAACGTCCTGACTTTC. Translated, it gives CTSSLVDRGISGANVLTF.

This clonotype was counted between two and nine times. Likely a read error: the CDR3 ends without its conserved phenylalanine or tryptophan. The CDR3 spells CASRSSANYGYTL. In DNA form, the CDR3 reads TGCGCCAGCAGATCATCGGCTAACTATGGCTACACCCTC. The gene calls are TRBV10-2 and TRBJ1-2; D is ambiguous. The CDR3 contains 13 residues. From germline, CDR1 is WSHSY and CDR2 SAAADI. Deletions cut 6 bases from V and 0 bases from J, with 8 bases between.

A note on this clonotype: A much larger clone is a single base away; this may be a read error. V is TRBV20-1 and J is TRBJ2-7; tentative D call: TRBD2 (5 bases). There are 13 residues in the CDR3. Germline assignment: CDR1 DFQATT and CDR2 SNEGSKA (reference sequence). The CDR3 bases are TGCAGTGCTAGCGACGGACTCACCTACGAGCATTACTTC. The encoded protein is CSASDGLTYEHYF.

This sequence joins TRBV9 and TRBJ1-1, with a tentative D call TRBD1 (6 bases). This CDR3 has 18 amino acids. The germline gives CDR1 SGDLS, CDR2 YYNGEE. Trimming took 2 bases from V and 1 from J, leaving 21 bases between them. The CDR3 DNA follows: TGTGCCAGCAGCGTCGAGGGGGGGGGCAGAGGGGCGAACACTGAAGCTTTCTTT. Its protein is CASSVEGGGRGANTEAFF.

This clonotype was recorded at least ten times. The chain recombines TRBV5-1 with TRBJ1-1; a possible D gene is TRBD1 (5 bases). This CDR3 has 14 residues. CDR1 is SGHRS, CDR2 YFSETQ, per germline. The V end was cut by 0 bases, the J end by 10 bases, with 16 bases between. The CDR3 region is CASSLENRGLGAFF. In nucleotides, the CDR3 is TGCGCCAGCAGCTTGGAAAATCGGGGCCTGGGAGCTTTCTTT. Together with reference TRBV5-1 and TRBJ1-1, the CDR3 gives the full variable domain: KAGVTQTPRYLIKTRGQQVTLSCSPISGHRSVSWYQQTPGQGLQFLFEYFSETQRNKGNFPGRFSGRQFSNSRSEMNVSTLELGDSALYLCASSLENRGLGAFFGQGTRLTVV.

In regard to this clonotype: The junction departs from the called germline gene at one end, perhaps through a read error. The rearrangement joins TRBV4-1 to TRBJ2-3; 8 bases map to TRBD2. CDR1 is MGHRA, CDR2 YSYEKL, per germline. The CDR3 covers 14 residues. The chain's CDR3 is CAGSPPSGSDTQYF. The CDR3, as DNA: TGCGCCGGCAGCCCCCCGAGCGGGAGCGATACGCAGTATTTT.

The CDR3 DNA sequence: TGCGCCAGCAGCTTGTGGGCAGGACAAGAGACCCAGTACTTC. It yields the protein CASSLWAGQETQYF. The chain combines TRBV5-1 with TRBJ2-5; unclear D gene. The V gene lost 1 base and the J gene lost 2 bases, with 9 bases spanning the gap. CDR1 and CDR2 (germline): SGHRS, YFSETQ. The CDR3 totals 14 residues.

This clonotype appeared many times. This chain connects TRBV27 to TRBJ2-4, with TRBD2 matching 13 bases. The CDR3 runs to 16 residues. The trim removed 3 bases at V and 3 bases at J, leaving 2 bases unmatched. Looked up from germline, CDR1 is MNHEY and CDR2 is SMNVEV (reference sequence). CDR3 protein: CASSFWTSGGKNIQYF. In nucleotides, the CDR3 is TGTGCCAGCAGTTTTTGGACTAGCGGGGGCAAAAACATTCAGTACTTC.

The gene calls are TRBV2 and TRBJ1-1, with 10 bases matching TRBD1. The germline CDR1 and CDR2 sequences are SNHLY and FYNNEI. The J segment lost 5 bases and the V segment lost 5 bases, leaving 11 bases of the junction unmatched. There are 16 residues in the CDR3. The CDR3 bases are TGTGCCAGCAGTAACCCGGGACAGGGGAGGAAAACTGAAGCTTTCTTT. Translated: CASSNPGQGRKTEAFF.

This chain links TRBV10-2 with TRBJ2-7, with D tentatively TRBD2 (6 bases). This CDR3 contains 14 residues. The V end was cut by 0 bases, the J end by 4 bases, with 10 bases between. Germline CDR1 WSHSY, CDR2 SAAADI. The CDR3, as DNA: TGCGCCAGCAGTGAGTCGGGGGGAGTGTACGAGCAGTACTTC. Protein sequence: CASSESGGVYEQYF.

There are a few counts of this clonotype. This chain joins TRBV9 and TRBJ2-7; D is perhaps TRBD1 or TRBD2 (6 bases each). Trimming pared 0 bases from V and 3 bases from J, leaving 19 bases between. CDR3 length equals 17 residues. Germline CDR1 SGDLS, CDR2 YYNGEE. The CDR3 spells CASSVERRRGTGYEQYF. The CDR3, as DNA: TGTGCCAGCAGCGTAGAAAGGCGGAGGGGGACGGGCTACGAGCAGTACTTC. Drawing the rest from reference TRBV9 and TRBJ2-7, the complete variable domain is DSGVTQTPKHLITATGQRVTLRCSPRSGDLSVYWYQQSLDQGLQFLIQYYNGEERAKGNILERFSAQQFPDLHSELNLSSLELGDSALYFCASSVERRRGTGYEQYFGPGTRLTVT.

This clonotype was seen ten or more times. This chain uses TRBV27 with TRBJ2-1; 13 positions match TRBD2. The CDR3 runs to 15 residues. Germline loops: CDR1 MNHEY, CDR2 SMNVEV (reference sequence). V was clipped by 4 bases and J by 6 bases; unmatched bases: 3. The CDR3 bases are TGTGCCAGCAGTTCCGGGACTAGCGGGATCAATGAGCAGTTCTTC. Translation: CASSSGTSGINEQFF.

At least ten counts were recorded for this clonotype. V and J are TRBV28 and TRBJ1-2, with 8 bases matching TRBD1. Germline lookup yields CDR1 MDHEN and CDR2 SYDVKM. This CDR3 contains 14 residues. V trimming: 6 bases; J trimming: 9 bases; junction bases outside the gene matches: 12. This CDR3 is CASSLDRGVLSYTF. The CDR3 DNA reads as TGTGCCAGCAGCCTCGACAGGGGAGTTTTGAGCTACACCTTC.

This chain joins TRBV30 and TRBJ2-6; D gene ambiguous. This CDR3 region has 14 residues. Trimming removed 0 bases at V and 2 bases at J, with 5 bases between. In germline, CDR1 is GTSNPN, CDR2 SVGIG (reference sequence). CDR3 sequence reads: CAWSVGAGANVLTF. The CDR3 DNA follows: TGTGCCTGGAGTGTTGGGGCTGGGGCCAACGTCCTGACTTTC.